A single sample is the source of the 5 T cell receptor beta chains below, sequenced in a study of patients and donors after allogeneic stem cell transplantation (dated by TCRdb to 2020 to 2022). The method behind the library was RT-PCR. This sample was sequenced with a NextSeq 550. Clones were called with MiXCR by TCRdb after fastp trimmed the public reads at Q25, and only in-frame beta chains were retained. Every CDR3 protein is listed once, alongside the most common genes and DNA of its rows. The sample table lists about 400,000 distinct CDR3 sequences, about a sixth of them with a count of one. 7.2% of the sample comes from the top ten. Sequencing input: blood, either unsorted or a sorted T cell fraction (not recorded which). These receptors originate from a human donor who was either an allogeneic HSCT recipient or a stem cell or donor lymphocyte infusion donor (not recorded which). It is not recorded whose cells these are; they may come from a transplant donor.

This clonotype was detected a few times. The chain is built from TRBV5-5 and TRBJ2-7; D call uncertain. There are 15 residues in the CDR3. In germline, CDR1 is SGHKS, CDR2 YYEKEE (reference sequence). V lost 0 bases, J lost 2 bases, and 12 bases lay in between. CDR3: CASSLEEGIPYEQYF. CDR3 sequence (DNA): TGTGCCAGCAGCTTGGAGGAAGGGATTCCCTACGAGCAGTACTTC.

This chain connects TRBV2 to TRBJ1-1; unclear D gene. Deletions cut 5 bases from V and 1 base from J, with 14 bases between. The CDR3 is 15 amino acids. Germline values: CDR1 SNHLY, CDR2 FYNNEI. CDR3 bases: TGTGCCAGCAGTCCGGAACAGAGATCGAACACTGAAGCTTTCTTT. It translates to CASSPEQRSNTEAFF.

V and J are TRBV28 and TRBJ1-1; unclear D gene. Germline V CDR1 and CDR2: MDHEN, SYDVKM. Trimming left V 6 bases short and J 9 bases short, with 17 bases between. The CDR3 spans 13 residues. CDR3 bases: TGTGCCAGCAGGAGACCAGGTTTTAGGAAAGCTTTCTTT. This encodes CASRRPGFRKAFF.

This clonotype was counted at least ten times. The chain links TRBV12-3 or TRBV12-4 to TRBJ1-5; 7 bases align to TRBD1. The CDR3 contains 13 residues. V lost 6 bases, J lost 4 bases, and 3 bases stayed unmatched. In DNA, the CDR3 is TGTGCCAGCAGGGGGACAGCTAATCAGCCCCAGCATTTT. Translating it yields CASRGTANQPQHF.

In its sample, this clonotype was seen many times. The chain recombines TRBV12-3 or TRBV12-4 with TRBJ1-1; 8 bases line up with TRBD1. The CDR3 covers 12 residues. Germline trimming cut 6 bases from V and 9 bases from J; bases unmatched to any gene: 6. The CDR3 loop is CASSYGQGQAFF. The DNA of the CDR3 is TGTGCCAGCAGCTACGGACAGGGTCAAGCTTTCTTT.